Following are 27 T cell receptor beta chains from one sample sequenced in a study of PD-1 blockade in classical Hodgkin lymphoma. Using immunoSEQ multiplex PCR, the repertoire was profiled, and TCRdb retains in-frame clones only, with some absent. The sample has roughly 70,000 clones, about 94% seen once; the top ten hold 2.6%. Time point noted: newly diagnosed, previously untreated cHL patient sample. The sequenced sample consisted of peripheral blood mononuclear cells (PBMCs). The receptor source for this set is a human donor with classical Hodgkin lymphoma.

The chain is built from TRBV29-1 and TRBJ2-5, with TRBD1 identical over 7 bases. This CDR3 is built from 14 residues. V was clipped by 2 bases and J by 5 bases; unmatched bases: 8. Germline loops: CDR1 SQVTM, CDR2 ANQGSEA. This CDR3 reads CSVEQYDRDETQYF. The CDR3 nucleotides are TGCAGCGTTGAACAATATGACAGGGATGAGACCCAGTACTTC.

The genes are TRBV9 and TRBJ2-2; D is perhaps TRBD1 (6 bases). Trimming took 1 base from V and 5 from J, leaving 12 bases between them. CDR1 and CDR2 (germline): SGDLS, YYNGEE. The CDR3 extends over 15 amino acids. The CDR3 here is CASSVTGTGTGELFF. The CDR3, as DNA: TGTGCCAGCAGCGTAACAGGGACGGGAACCGGGGAGCTGTTTTTT.

This clone showed up just once. V is TRBV28 and J is TRBJ1-2; TRBD1 is a possible D gene (5 bases). Germline-derived CDR1 and CDR2 are MDHEN and SYDVKM. The CDR3 totals 14 residues. The V end was cut by 7 bases, the J end by 6 bases, with 18 bases between. In DNA form, the CDR3 reads TGTGCCAGCATCACATTGGGGGGGAGGGATGGCTACACCTTC. Amino acid sequence: CASITLGGRDGYTF.

This clone was seen more than once but under ten times. The J gene is TRBJ2-3, the V gene TRBV19, with a possible D match to TRBD1 (6 bases). V lost 3 bases and J lost 4, with 14 bases in between. Looked up from germline, CDR1 is LNHDA and CDR2 is SQIVND (reference sequence). This CDR3 comprises 15 residues. CDR3 DNA: TGTGCCAGTAGTATGAGTAGCAGGGGATCAGATACGCAGTATTTT. Its translation: CASSMSSRGSDTQYF.

The chain carries TRBV16 and TRBJ1-3; unclear D gene. Germline CDR1 reads KGHSY; CDR2 reads FQNENV. This CDR3 has 15 amino acids. Deletions cut 3 bases from V and 0 bases from J, with 9 bases between. CDR3 DNA sequence: TGTGCCAGCAGCCAGGGCAGGTACTCTGGAAACACCATATATTTT. This encodes CASSQGRYSGNTIYF.

The chain links TRBV7-9 to TRBJ2-7; D uncertain. The CDR3 loop spans 15 amino acids. CDR1 is SEHNR and CDR2 is FQNEAQ in the germline V gene (reference sequence). V was clipped by 5 bases and J by 3 bases, with 17 bases between them. CDR3 sequence (DNA): TGTGCCAGCAGCCCCGGCCCGGATCAAGACTACGAGCAGTACTTC. Protein: CASSPGPDQDYEQYF.

The chain carries TRBV2 and TRBJ2-2; TRBD1 matches 8 bases. Losses at the gene ends were 7 bases for V and 4 bases for J; bases not matched to a gene: 8. The germline V gene has CDR1 SNHLY and CDR2 FYNNEI. The CDR3 spans 15 residues. The CDR3 spells CASTERTGFTGELFF. For the CDR3, the DNA is TGTGCCAGCACTGAGCGGACAGGGTTCACCGGGGAGCTGTTTTTT.

This CDR3 reads CASSSGTGAVRDTIYF. The CDR3 nucleotides read TGTGCCAGCAGCTCCGGGACAGGGGCGGTTAGGGACACCATATATTTT. The genes are TRBV13 and TRBJ1-3; 10 positions agree with TRBD1. The CDR3 is 16 amino acids. CDR1 and CDR2 from the germline V gene are PRHDT and FYEKMQ (reference sequence). V shed 4 bases and J 8 bases; nucleotides not matched to a gene: 11.

The chain recombines TRBV7-8 with TRBJ2-7, with 10 bases that match TRBD2. This CDR3 has 14 amino acids. Germline assignment: CDR1 SGHVS and CDR2 FQNEAQ. V lost 5 bases and J lost 2; bases outside the gene matches: 3. The CDR3 spells CASSQAGGPYEQYF. The CDR3 nucleotides read TGTGCCAGCAGCCAAGCGGGAGGGCCCTACGAGCAGTACTTC. Using reference TRBV7-8 and TRBJ2-7 for the parts outside the CDR3, the full variable domain is GAGVSQSPRYKVAKRGQDVALRCDPISGHVSLFWYQQALGQGPEFLTYFQNEAQLDKSGLPSDRFFAERPEGSVSTLKIQRTQQEDSAVYLCASSQAGGPYEQYFGPGTRLTVT.

The chain employs TRBV10-1 and TRBJ2-7; possibly TRBD1 for D (6 bases). Germline V CDR1 and CDR2: WNHNN, SYGVQD (reference sequence). V lost 4 bases and J lost 7, with 20 bases in between. CDR3 length: 15 amino acids. DNA of the CDR3: TGCGCCAGCAGTGCCATGGACAGCGTCTCGGGGGAGCAGTACTTC. Protein product: CASSAMDSVSGEQYF.

This rearrangement joins TRBV15 to TRBJ2-7; D call uncertain. The CDR3 consists of 14 residues. With 1 base removed from V and 2 bases from J, the gap between germline ends came to 9 bases. CDR1 is LNHNV, CDR2 YYDKDF, per germline (reference sequence). Here the CDR3 reads CATSRGELPYEQYF. Written as DNA, the CDR3 is TGTGCCACCAGCAGAGGTGAACTCCCCTACGAGCAGTACTTC.

J is TRBJ2-1 and V is TRBV9, with TRBD2 matching 9 bases. CDR1 is SGDLS, CDR2 YYNGEE, per germline. The V gene end was trimmed by 4 bases and the J gene end by 6 bases; junction bases not matched to a gene: 8. The CDR3 has 15 residues. CDR3 amino acids: CASSPLAGLGNEQFF. CDR3 bases: TGTGCCAGCAGCCCTCTAGCGGGATTGGGCAATGAGCAGTTCTTC. The full variable domain, rest sourced from reference TRBV9 and TRBJ2-1, is DSGVTQTPKHLITATGQRVTLRCSPRSGDLSVYWYQQSLDQGLQFLIQYYNGEERAKGNILERFSAQQFPDLHSELNLSSLELGDSALYFCASSPLAGLGNEQFFGPGTRLTVL.

The count of this clone is one. A read error may account for a junction end that differs from germline. The DNA of the CDR3 is TGTGCCCGGAGTGGGGACTCCCGAGCGGGGACCCAGTACTTC. This encodes CARSGDSRAGTQYF. The chain recombines TRBV30 with TRBJ2-5; a weak D match, TRBD2 (6 bases). In germline, CDR1 is GTSNPN, CDR2 SVGIG (reference sequence). This CDR3 is 14 amino acids long.

The rearrangement links TRBV10-3 to TRBJ2-5; D may correspond to TRBD1 or TRBD2 (5 bases each). CDR1 is ENHRY, CDR2 SYGVKD, per germline. Trimming removed 4 bases from V and 2 bases from J, with 11 bases in between. The CDR3 is 14 amino acids. The CDR3, as DNA: TGTGCCATCAGTGCCACGGGGCCACAAGAGACCCAGTACTTC. Encoded protein: CAISATGPQETQYF.

The genes are TRBV10-1 and TRBJ2-7; 11 positions match TRBD1. Trimming removed 0 bases from V and 1 base from J; junction bases left unmatched: 2. CDR1 and CDR2 from the germline V gene are WNHNN and SYGVQD (reference sequence). The CDR3 runs 16 residues. The CDR3 DNA is TGCGCCAGCAGTGAGTCGGGGACAGGGGGATCCTACGAGCAGTACTTC. This sequence encodes CASSESGTGGSYEQYF.

This CDR3 is CATSHQAGAYNEQFF. The CDR3 region has the DNA TGTGCCACGTCCCACCAAGCGGGGGCCTACAATGAGCAGTTCTTC. This chain joins TRBV10-3 and TRBJ2-1, with 8 positions matching TRBD2. J lost 2 bases, V lost 10 bases, and 10 bases had no gene match. The CDR3 totals 15 residues. Germline V gives CDR1 ENHRY, CDR2 SYGVKD.

The V call is TRBV19, the J call TRBJ2-7; TRBD1 or TRBD2 may be the D gene (5 bases each). V gave up 4 bases and J gave up 3 bases, with 19 bases separating them. Germline assignment: CDR1 LNHDA and CDR2 SQIVND (reference sequence). The CDR3 loop spans 16 amino acids. CDR3 DNA: TGTGCCAGTAGTAGTAACAGTTTAGGGGACGGCTACGAGCAGTACTTC. It specifies CASSSNSLGDGYEQYF.

This chain links TRBV15 with TRBJ1-6; tentative D call: TRBD1 (6 bases). Looked up from germline, CDR1 is LNHNV and CDR2 is YYDKDF (reference sequence). V was clipped by 1 base and J by 8 bases, with 18 bases between them. The CDR3 loop spans 17 amino acids. In DNA form, the CDR3 reads TGTGCCACCAGCAGAGCACAAAGGGGGGGGAACGATTCACCCCTCCACTTT. This encodes CATSRAQRGGNDSPLHF.

This chain uses TRBV18 with TRBJ1-2, with 11 bases identical to TRBD1. The CDR3 is 16 amino acids. CDR1 KGHSH and CDR2 LQKENI come from the germline V gene. Trimming took 0 bases from V and 4 from J; bases not matched to a gene: 4. The CDR3 region has the DNA TGTGCCAGCTCACCACCGGGGACAGGGGGTAGCTATGGCTACACCTTC. Protein sequence: CASSPPGTGGSYGYTF.

The V and J genes are TRBV2 and TRBJ2-7, with D perhaps assigned TRBD1 or TRBD2 (5 bases each). The germline V gene has CDR1 SNHLY and CDR2 FYNNEI. Trimming stripped 2 bases from V and 6 bases from J, with 14 bases between. The CDR3 consists of 14 residues. The chain's CDR3 is CASSEMGTPGEQYF. CDR3 nucleotides: TGTGCCAGCAGTGAAATGGGGACCCCGGGCGAGCAGTACTTC. Looking up the rest from reference TRBV2 and TRBJ2-7 gives the full variable domain: EPEVTQTPSHQVTQMGQEVILRCVPISNHLYFYWYRQILGQKVEFLVSFYNNEISEKSEIFDDQFSVERPDGSNFTLKIRSTKLEDSAMYFCASSEMGTPGEQYFGPGTRLTVT.

This clone came up once. The chain combines TRBV6-6 with TRBJ1-1, with a possible D match to TRBD1 (6 bases). With 0 bases removed from V and 5 bases from J, the gap between germline ends came to 7 bases. CDR3 size: 13 residues. Per the germline V gene, CDR1 is MNHNY and CDR2 is SVGAGI (reference sequence). CDR3 DNA: TGTGCCAGCAGTTACTCAAGGGGGACTGAAGCTTTCTTT. Translating gives CASSYSRGTEAFF.

This chain uses TRBV29-1 with TRBJ2-1; no clear D. This CDR3 is 11 amino acids long. Per the germline V gene, CDR1 is SQVTM and CDR2 is ANQGSEA. V lost 4 bases and J 5 bases, leaving 6 bases between the germline ends. In DNA, the CDR3 is TGCAGCGTTGCCCAGAACAATGAGCAGTTCTTC. Translated, it gives CSVAQNNEQFF.

To note about this clone: The sample carries other DNA sequences with the same CDR3. The CDR3 protein is CASSYSQGPYEQYF. The CDR3 nucleotides read TGTGCCAGCAGTTACTCGCAGGGGCCCTACGAGCAGTACTTC. V and J are TRBV6-6 and TRBJ2-7; a possible D gene is TRBD1 (6 bases). Germline assignment: CDR1 MNHNY and CDR2 SVGAGI (reference sequence). V was cut by 0 bases and J by 2 bases, with 8 bases left in between. CDR3 length equals 14 residues.

This clone has a single count. This chain connects TRBV4-3 to TRBJ2-7, with TRBD2 as a possible D gene (5 bases). V was shortened by 5 bases and J by 5 bases, with 13 bases between the two germline ends. The CDR3 consists of 13 residues. In germline, CDR1 is LGHNA, CDR2 YSLEER. The CDR3 DNA sequence: TGCGCCAGCAGCACTAGACTGAGCGACGAGCAGTACTTC. Its protein is CASSTRLSDEQYF.

The chain couples TRBV7-9 to TRBJ2-2; D perhaps matches TRBD2 (6 bases). Trimming removed 8 bases at V and 4 bases at J, with 14 bases between. This CDR3 comprises 14 residues. Germline loops: CDR1 SEHNR, CDR2 FQNEAQ (reference sequence). This chain's CDR3 is CASERERGTGELFF. The CDR3 DNA sequence: TGTGCCAGCGAACGGGAGAGAGGCACCGGGGAGCTGTTTTTT.

Concerning this clone itself: One junction end does not reproduce the germline sequence, and a read error may be involved. The V and J genes are TRBV4-1 and TRBJ1-2, with D possibly being TRBD1 (6 bases). Germline V gene lookup returns CDR1 MGHRA and CDR2 YSYEKL. CDR3 length: 14 residues. The CDR3 reads CASSRETGDYGYTF. CDR3 DNA sequence: TGCGCCAGCAGCCGAGAGACAGGCGATTATGGTTACACCTTC.

This clone appeared a single time. This chain connects TRBV5-1 to TRBJ2-7; 8 positions match TRBD2. V lost 0 bases, J lost 7 bases, and 15 bases stayed unmatched. From germline, CDR1 is SGHRS and CDR2 YFSETQ. This CDR3 has 17 amino acids. The DNA for the CDR3 is TGCGCCAGCAGCTTGGGGTTACTAGCGGCGCCGAACTGGGAGCAGTACTTC. Protein sequence: CASSLGLLAAPNWEQYF.